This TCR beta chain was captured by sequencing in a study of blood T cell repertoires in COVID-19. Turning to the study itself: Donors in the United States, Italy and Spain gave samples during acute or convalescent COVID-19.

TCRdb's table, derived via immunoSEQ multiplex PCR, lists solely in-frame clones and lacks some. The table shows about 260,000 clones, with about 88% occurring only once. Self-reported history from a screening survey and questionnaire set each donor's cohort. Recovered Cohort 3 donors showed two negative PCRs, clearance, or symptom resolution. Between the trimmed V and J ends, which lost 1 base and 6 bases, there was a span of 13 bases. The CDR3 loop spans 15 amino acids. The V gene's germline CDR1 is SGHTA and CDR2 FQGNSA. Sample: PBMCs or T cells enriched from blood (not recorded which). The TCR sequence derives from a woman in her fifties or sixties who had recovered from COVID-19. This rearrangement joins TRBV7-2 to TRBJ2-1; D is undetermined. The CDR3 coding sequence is TGTGCCAGCAGCTTAGTGTCCCAGGTATTCAATGAGCAGTTCTTC. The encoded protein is CASSLVSQVFNEQFF.